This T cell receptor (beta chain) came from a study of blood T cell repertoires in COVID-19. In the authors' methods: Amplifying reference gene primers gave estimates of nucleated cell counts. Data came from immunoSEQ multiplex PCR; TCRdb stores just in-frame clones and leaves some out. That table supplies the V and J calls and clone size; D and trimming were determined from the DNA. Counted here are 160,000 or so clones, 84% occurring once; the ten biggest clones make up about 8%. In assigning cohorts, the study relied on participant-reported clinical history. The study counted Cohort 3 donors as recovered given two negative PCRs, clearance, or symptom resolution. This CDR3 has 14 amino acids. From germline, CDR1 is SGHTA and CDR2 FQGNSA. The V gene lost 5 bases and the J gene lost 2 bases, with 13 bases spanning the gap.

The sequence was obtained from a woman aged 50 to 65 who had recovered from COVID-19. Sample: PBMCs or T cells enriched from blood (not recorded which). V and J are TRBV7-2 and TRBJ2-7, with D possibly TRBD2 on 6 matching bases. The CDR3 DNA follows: TGTGCCAGCAGCCCTTGGGCTAGCGCCTACGAGCAGTACTTC. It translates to CASSPWASAYEQYF.